This T cell receptor (beta chain) originates from a study of shared clonotypes between healthy human individuals. As concerns this clone: Its antigen is not known.

The CDR3 length is 11 residues. Germline V gives CDR1 SNHLY, CDR2 FYNNEI. Between the trimmed V and J ends, which lost 10 bases and 8 bases, there was a span of 12 bases. Profiled with immunoSEQ multiplex PCR; TCRdb holds only in-frame clones, not every one. Of 2.3 million or so clones in the sample, approximately 95% were seen once. Broader study findings: Clonotypes shared by all four sorted-subset donors had higher generation probabilities than non-shared clonotypes.

This chain joins TRBV2 and TRBJ2-1; no clear D gene. The sequenced material came from naive CD4+ T cells from PBMCs. The subset: CD45RA+ positively selected. This sequence originates from a young man in good health. Some clones in this sample may be carry-over from other donors' samples. CDR3 DNA sequence: TGTGCCACCCGTTATGGGCATGAGCAGTTCTTC. Amino acid sequence: CATRYGHEQFF. The full variable domain, rest sourced from reference TRBV2 and TRBJ2-1, is EPEVTQTPSHQVTQMGQEVILRCVPISNHLYFYWYRQILGQKVEFLVSFYNNEISEKSEIFDDQFSVERPDGSNFTLKIRSTKLEDSAMYFCATRYGHEQFFGPGTRLTVL.